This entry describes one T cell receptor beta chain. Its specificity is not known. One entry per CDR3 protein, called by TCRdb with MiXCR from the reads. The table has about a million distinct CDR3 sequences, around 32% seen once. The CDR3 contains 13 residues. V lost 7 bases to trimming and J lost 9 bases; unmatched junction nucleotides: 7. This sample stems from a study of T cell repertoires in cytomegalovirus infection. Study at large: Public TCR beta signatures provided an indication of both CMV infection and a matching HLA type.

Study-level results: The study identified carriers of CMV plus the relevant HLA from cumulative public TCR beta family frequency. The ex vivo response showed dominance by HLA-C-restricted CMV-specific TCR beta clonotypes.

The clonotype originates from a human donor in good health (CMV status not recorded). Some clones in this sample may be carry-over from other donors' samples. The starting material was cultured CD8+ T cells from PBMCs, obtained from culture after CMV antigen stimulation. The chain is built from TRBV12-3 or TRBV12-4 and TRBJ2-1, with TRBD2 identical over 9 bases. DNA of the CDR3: TGTGCCAGCATGCTAGCGGGGTGGGGTGAGCAGTTCTTC. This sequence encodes CASMLAGWGEQFF.